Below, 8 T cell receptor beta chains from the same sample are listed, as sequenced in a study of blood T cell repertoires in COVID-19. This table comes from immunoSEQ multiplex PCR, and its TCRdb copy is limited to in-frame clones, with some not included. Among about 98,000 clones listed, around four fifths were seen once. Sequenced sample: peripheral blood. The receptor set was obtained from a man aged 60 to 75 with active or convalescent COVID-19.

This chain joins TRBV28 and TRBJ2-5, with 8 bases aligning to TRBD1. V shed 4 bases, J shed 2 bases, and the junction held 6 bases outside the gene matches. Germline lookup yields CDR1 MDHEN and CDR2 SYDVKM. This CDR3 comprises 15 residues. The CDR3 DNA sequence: TGTGCCAGCAGTTCCCGGGACAGGCCACAAGAGACCCAGTACTTC. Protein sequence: CASSSRDRPQETQYF.

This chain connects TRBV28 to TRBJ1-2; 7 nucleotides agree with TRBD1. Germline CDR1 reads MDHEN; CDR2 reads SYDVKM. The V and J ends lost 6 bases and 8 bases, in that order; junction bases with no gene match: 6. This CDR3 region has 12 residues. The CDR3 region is CASSQTGRGYTF. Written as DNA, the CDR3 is TGTGCCAGCAGCCAGACAGGGCGCGGCTACACCTTC.

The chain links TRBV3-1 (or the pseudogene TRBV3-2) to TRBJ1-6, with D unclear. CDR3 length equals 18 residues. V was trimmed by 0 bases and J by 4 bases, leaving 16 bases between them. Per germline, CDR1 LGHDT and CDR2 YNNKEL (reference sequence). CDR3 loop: CASSQEGILPGYNSPLHF. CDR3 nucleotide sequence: TGTGCCAGCAGCCAAGAGGGGATATTGCCGGGGTATAATTCACCCCTCCACTTT.

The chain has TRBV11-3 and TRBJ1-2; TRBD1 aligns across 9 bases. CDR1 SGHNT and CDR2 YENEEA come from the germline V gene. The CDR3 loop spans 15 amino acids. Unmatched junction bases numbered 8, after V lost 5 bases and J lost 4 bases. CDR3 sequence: CASSLVQGAIYGYTF. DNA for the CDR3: TGTGCCAGCAGCCTCGTACAGGGGGCAATCTATGGCTACACCTTC. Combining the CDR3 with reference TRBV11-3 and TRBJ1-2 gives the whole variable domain EAGVVQSPRYKIIEKKQPVAFWCNPISGHNTLYWYLQNLGQGPELLIRYENEEAVDDSQLPKDRFSAERLKGVDSTLKIQPAELGDSAVYLCASSLVQGAIYGYTFGSGTRLTVV.

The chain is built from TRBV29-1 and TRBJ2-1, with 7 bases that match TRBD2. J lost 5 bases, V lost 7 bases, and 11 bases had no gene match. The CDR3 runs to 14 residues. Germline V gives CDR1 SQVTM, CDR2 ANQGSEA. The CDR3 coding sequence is TGCAGCGCCCGCTTGCGGGGGTGGGACAATGAGCAGTTCTTC. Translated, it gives CSARLRGWDNEQFF.

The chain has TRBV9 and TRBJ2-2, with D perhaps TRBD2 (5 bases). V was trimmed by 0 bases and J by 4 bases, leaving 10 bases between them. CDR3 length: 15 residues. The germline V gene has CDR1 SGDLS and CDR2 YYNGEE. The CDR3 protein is CASSVGGSLTGELFF. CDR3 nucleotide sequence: TGTGCCAGCAGCGTAGGAGGGAGCCTCACCGGGGAGCTGTTTTTT.

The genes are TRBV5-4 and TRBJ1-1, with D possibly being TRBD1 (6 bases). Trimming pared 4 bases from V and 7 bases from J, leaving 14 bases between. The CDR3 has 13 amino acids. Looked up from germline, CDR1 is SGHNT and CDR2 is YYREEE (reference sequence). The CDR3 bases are TGTGCCAGCAGCCCCGGGGGGGCCCTTGAAGCTTTCTTT. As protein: CASSPGGALEAFF.

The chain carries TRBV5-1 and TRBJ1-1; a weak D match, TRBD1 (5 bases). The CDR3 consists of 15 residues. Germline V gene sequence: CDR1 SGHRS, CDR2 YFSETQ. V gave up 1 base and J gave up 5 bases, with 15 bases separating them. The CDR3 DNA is TGCGCCAGCAGCTTGATGGCCCAGGGTGGGACTGAAGCTTTCTTT. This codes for CASSLMAQGGTEAFF.